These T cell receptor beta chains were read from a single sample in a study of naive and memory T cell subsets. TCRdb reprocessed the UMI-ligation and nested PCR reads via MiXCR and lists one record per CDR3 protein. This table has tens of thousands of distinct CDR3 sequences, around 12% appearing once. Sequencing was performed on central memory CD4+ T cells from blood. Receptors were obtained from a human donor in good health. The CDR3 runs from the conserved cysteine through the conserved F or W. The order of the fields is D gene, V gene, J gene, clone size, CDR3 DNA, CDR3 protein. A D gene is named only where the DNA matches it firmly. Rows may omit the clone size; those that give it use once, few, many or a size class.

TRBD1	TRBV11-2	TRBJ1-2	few	TGTGCCAGCAGCTCACTCCGGGACAGAAACTATGGCTACACCTTC	CASSSLRDRNYGYTF
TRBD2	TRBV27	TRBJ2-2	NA	TGTGCCAGCAAACTAGCGGGAGGGAACACCGGGGAGCTGTTTTTT	CASKLAGGNTGELFF
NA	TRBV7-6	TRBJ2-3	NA	TGTGCCAGCAGCTTAGGGCCCGGACGCACAGATACGCAGTATTTT	CASSLGPGRTDTQYF
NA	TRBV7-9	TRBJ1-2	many	TGTGCCAGCAGCTCCTGGACAAGCAATGGCTACACCTTC	CASSSWTSNGYTF
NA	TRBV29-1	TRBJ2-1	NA	TGCAGCGTGGAAGCCCGGGGCTACAATGAGCAGTTCTTC	CSVEARGYNEQFF
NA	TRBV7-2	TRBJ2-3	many	TGTGCCAGCAGCTTAGATGGCTTCGTGACAGATACGCAGTATTTT	CASSLDGFVTDTQYF
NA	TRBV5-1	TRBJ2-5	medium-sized	TGCGCCAGCAGCTTTAAAACCAAAGAGACCCAGTACTTC	CASSFKTKETQYF
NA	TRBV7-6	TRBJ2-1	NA	TGTGCCAGCAGCTCCGCTTCGGCTGTGTCAGGGTACAATGAGCAGTTCTTC	CASSSASAVSGYNEQFF
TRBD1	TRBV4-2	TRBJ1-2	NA	TGTGCCAGCAGCCACCTATACCGGGACAGGGGGCTAATAGGTGGCTACACCTTC	CASSHLYRDRGLIGGYTF
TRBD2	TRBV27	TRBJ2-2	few	TGTGCCAGCATACCGGCAGCGGGAGGGTACACCGGGGAGCTGTTTTTT	CASIPAAGGYTGELFF
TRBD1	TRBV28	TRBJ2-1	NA	TGTGCCAGCAGTGTGGGACAGCCCTACAATGAGCAGTTCTTC	CASSVGQPYNEQFF
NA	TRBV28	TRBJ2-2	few	TGTGCCAGCAGTTCAAGAGTGGGAATGGGTTCGGGGGAGCTGTTTTTT	CASSSRVGMGSGELFF
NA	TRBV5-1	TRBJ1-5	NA	TGCGCCAGCAGCTTGGAGGGGAGTAGCAATCAGCCCCAGCATTTT	CASSLEGSSNQPQHF
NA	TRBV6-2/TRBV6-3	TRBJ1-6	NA	TGTGCCAGCAGTTACAGGACCCCCAATTCACCCCTCCACTTT	CASSYRTPNSPLHF
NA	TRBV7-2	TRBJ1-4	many	TGTGCCAGCAGCCCCCGAGCGGAAGAAAAACTGTTTTTT	CASSPRAEEKLFF
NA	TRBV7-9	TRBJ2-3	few	TGTGCCAGCAGCTTAACGACTAGTCGTTTGTATTTT	CASSLTTSRLYF
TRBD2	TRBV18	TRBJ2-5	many	TGTGCCAGCTCACCACGGGGGAGGGGAGAGACCCAGTACTTC	CASSPRGRGETQYF
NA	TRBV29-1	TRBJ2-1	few	TGCAGCGTTGTAGGCGGGAACCCCTTCGATGAGCAGTTCTTC	CSVVGGNPFDEQFF
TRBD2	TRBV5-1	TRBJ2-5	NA	TGCGCCAGCAGCTTGGCGGGACTATTGAAAGAGACCCAGTACTTC	CASSLAGLLKETQYF
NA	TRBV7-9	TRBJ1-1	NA	TGTGCCAGCAGCCGGAAAGCTGAAGCTTTCTTT	CASSRKAEAFF
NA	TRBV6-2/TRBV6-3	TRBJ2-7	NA	TGTGCCAGCAGTTCCTTACGGGCCCCAGGGGGGTTCTTC	CASSSLRAPGGFF
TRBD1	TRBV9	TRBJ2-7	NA	TGTGCCAGCAGCGTAGGGGTGACAGGGAACCACGAGCAGTACTTC	CASSVGVTGNHEQYF
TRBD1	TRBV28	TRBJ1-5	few	TGTGCCAGTGACAGGGGGCTTGGCAATCAGCCCCAGCATTTT	CASDRGLGNQPQHF
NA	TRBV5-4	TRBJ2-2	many	TGTGCCAGCAGCCCCGGACTATTTACGAACACCGGGGAGCTGTTTTTT	CASSPGLFTNTGELFF
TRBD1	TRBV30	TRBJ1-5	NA	TGTGCCTGGAGTCTAACCGGGACAGGGAATAGGCTGCCCCAGCATTTT	CAWSLTGTGNRLPQHF
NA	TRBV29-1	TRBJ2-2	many	TGCAGCGTTGCCAGGCCGGGGACCGGGGAGCTGTTTTTT	CSVARPGTGELFF
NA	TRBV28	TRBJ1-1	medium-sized	TGTGCCTGCTCGTCTGGCTACACTGAAGCTTTCTTT	CACSSGYTEAFF
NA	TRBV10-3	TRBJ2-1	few	TGTGCCATCAGGGAACAGGGGAGGGATGAGCAGTTCTTC	CAIREQGRDEQFF
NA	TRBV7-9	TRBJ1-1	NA	TGTGCCAGCAGCTTAGGACAGCGGGCTGAAGCTTTCTTT	CASSLGQRAEAFF
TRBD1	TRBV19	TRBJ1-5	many	TGTGCCAGTAGCGGACAGGGTGGAAATAGCAATCAGCCCCAGCATTTT	CASSGQGGNSNQPQHF
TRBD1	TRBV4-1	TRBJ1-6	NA	TGCGCCAGCAGCCAAGCGGGACAGGATAATTCACCCCTCCACTTT	CASSQAGQDNSPLHF
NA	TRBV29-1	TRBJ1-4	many	TGCAGCGCGGGAGGGGGTATAAATGAAAAACTGTTTTTT	CSAGGGINEKLFF
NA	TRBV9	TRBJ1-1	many	TGTGCCAGCAGCACAAACGTAGGGAACACTGAAGCTTTCTTT	CASSTNVGNTEAFF
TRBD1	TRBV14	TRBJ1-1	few	TGTGCCAGCAGCCAGGGGACAGCGGCTACGACGACTTTCTTT	CASSQGTAATTTFF
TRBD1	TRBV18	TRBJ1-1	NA	TGTGCCAGCTCACTTACAGGGGGTCAGACTATCTCGGACACTGAAGCTTTCTTT	CASSLTGGQTISDTEAFF
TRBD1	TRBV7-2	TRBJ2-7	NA	TGTGCCAGCAGCTACGACAGGGTACAATACGAGCAGTACTTC	CASSYDRVQYEQYF
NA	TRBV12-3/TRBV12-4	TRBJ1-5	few	TGTGCCAACAGTTTGACAATAGACTCTCAGCCCCAGCATTTT	CANSLTIDSQPQHF
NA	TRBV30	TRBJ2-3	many	TGTGCCTGGAGTGTTATGGTAGCACCCAGCACAGATACGCAGTATTTT	CAWSVMVAPSTDTQYF
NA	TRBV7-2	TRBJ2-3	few	TGTGCCAGCAGCTTAGGACAGAAATACACAGATACGCAGTATTTT	CASSLGQKYTDTQYF
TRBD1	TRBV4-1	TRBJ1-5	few	TGCGCCAGCAGCCAAGAACCCTTGACAGGGGGGATTCAGCCCCAGCATTTT	CASSQEPLTGGIQPQHF
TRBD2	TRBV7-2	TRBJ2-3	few	TGTGCCAGCAGCTTTGGACTAGCGGATCTGGATACGCAGTATTTT	CASSFGLADLDTQYF
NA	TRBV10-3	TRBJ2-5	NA	TGTGCCACCGGACGGGGTCGGGACCAAGAGACCCAGTACTTC	CATGRGRDQETQYF
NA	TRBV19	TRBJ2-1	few	TGTGCCAGTAGTACACAGGGTGGCCTGAGCTCCTACAATGAGCAGTTCTTC	CASSTQGGLSSYNEQFF
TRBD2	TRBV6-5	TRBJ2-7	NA	TGTGCCAGCAGAACAACGGGACTAGGATACGACGAGCAGTACTTC	CASRTTGLGYDEQYF
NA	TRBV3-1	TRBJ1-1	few	TGTGCCAGCAGCCAAGGAGGCAGGGGTGCCACTGAAGCTTTCTTT	CASSQGGRGATEAFF
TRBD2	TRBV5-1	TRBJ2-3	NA	TGCGCCAGCAGCGGGGAGGGCAGAACCACAGATACGCAGTATTTT	CASSGEGRTTDTQYF
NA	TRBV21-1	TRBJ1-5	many	TGTGCCAGAATCCGGGACAAAGATAGCAATCAGCCCCAGCATTTT	CARIRDKDSNQPQHF
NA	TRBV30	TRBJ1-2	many	TGTGCCTGGAGTTTAGGCTATGGCTACACCTTC	CAWSLGYGYTF
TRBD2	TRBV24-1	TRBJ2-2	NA	TGTGCCACCAGTGATACCGGGACTAGCGGGAGCGCCGGGGAGCTGTTTTTT	CATSDTGTSGSAGELFF
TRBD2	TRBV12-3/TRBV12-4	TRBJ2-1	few	TGTGCCAGCAGTTTAGCGCTAGCGGGAGGCAGGGATGAGCAGTTCTTC	CASSLALAGGRDEQFF
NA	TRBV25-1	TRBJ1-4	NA	TGTGCCAGCAGATCGATGGGAGGTAATGAAAAACTGTTTTTT	CASRSMGGNEKLFF